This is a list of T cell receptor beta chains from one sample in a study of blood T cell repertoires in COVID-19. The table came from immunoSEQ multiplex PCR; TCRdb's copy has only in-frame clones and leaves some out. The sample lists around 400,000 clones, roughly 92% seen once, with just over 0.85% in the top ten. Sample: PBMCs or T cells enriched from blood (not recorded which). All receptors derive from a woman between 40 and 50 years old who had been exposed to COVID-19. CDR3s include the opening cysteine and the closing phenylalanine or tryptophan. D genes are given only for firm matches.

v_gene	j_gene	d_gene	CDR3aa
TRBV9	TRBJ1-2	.	CASSVTTGINYGYTF
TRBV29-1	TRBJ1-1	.	CSVEYKSGTEAFF
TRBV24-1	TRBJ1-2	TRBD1	CATSDHPGQGANGYTF
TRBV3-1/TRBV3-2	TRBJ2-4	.	CASSPRGGGLAKNIQYF
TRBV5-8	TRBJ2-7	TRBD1	CASSSGTGAVDYEQYF
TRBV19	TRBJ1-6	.	CASSSGTFNSPLHF
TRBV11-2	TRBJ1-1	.	CASSFYRDNTEAFF
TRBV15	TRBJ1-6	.	CATNPGEGNSPLHF
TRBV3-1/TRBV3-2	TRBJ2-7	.	CASSQRGIPGEQYF
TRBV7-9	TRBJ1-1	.	CASSLGLGAGAEAFF
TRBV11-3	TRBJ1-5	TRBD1	CASSLGGTGSSNQPQHF
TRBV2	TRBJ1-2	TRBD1	CASRGDSPVGYTF
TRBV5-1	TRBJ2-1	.	CASSHGSGSDNEQFF
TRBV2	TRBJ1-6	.	CASSERGIWNSPLHF
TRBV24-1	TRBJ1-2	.	CATSDFGGSLSTRGYTF
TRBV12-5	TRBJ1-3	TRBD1	CASGLRTGFSGNTIYF
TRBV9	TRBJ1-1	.	CASSVMVGGVEAFF
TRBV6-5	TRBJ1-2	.	CASSYSLENINGYTF
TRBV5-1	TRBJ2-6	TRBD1	CASSEPGTGNVLTF
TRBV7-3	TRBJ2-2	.	CASSLGGLGGELFF
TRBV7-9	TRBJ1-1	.	CASSLQGMNTEAFF
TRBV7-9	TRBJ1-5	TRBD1	CASSPTGGNQPQHF
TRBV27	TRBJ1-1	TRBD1	CASRPTTGKGRNTEAFF
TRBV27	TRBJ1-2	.	CASSPTRGFLMSYTF
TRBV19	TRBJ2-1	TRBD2	CASKKREVPSNEQFF
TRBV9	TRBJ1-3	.	CASSSQGGGNTIYF
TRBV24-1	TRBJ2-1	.	CATSNAPLYNEQFF
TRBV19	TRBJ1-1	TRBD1	CASSIVVGTGGAEAFF
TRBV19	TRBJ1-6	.	CASSLQGPTSPLHF
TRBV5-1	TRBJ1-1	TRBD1	CASSSAGQGRTEAFF
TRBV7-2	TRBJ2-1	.	CASSLALAGAYNEQFF
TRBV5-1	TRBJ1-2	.	CASSLSQGYGYTF
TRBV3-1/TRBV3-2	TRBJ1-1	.	CASSQNVGGTEAFF
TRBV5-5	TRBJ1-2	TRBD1	CASSLSPGQGTNYGYTF
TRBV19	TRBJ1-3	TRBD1	CASSLAGTGGGNTIYF
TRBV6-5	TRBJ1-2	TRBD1	CASRRGQNYGYTF
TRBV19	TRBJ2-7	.	CASSIKSSFGGGHEQYF
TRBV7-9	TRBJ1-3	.	CASSLLQGTGNTIYF
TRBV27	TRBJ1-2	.	CASSGPLRGEYGYTF
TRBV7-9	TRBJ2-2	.	CASSLAEAAGSGELFF
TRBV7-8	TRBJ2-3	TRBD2	CASSLGASGGTDTQYF
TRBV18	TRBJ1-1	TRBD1	CASSRQGQNTEAFF